This TCR beta chain was profiled in a study of Graves' ophthalmopathy and Graves' hyperthyroidism. Points from the study as a whole: Progression of ophthalmopathy was predicted by the model with about 68% sensitivity and 72% to 85% specificity.

Of note for this clonotype: The antigen is unknown.

Trimming cost V 5 bases and J 8 bases, with 13 bases left between them. CDR3 length: 13 amino acids. Moderate-to-severe activity, CAS ≥3, NOSPECS ≥4 and a duration under 3 months were seen in donors with ophthalmopathy. TCR beta CDR3 amplification used RNA transcripts. HTBI-primed RT-PCR formed the first round, and a multiplex PCR formed the second. TCRdb processed the multiplex PCR reads anew with MiXCR; each CDR3 protein has one entry. The sample records 150,000 to 200,000 distinct CDR3 sequences, approximately 40% being singletons. Input material: peripheral blood. This chain links TRBV12-3 or TRBV12-4 with TRBJ1-5, with D tentatively TRBD1 (5 bases). The receptor comes from a man aged 30 to 45 with Graves' ophthalmopathy. CDR3 loop: CASSIRGVEPQHF. The CDR3 DNA sequence: TGTGCCAGCAGTATACGGGGCGTGGAGCCCCAGCATTTT.